This TCR beta chain was retrieved from a study of blood T cell repertoires in COVID-19. Study information: Specimens from acute and convalescent COVID-19 originated in the United States, Italy and Spain. The analysed material was cDNA or gDNA that came from T cells, B-cell-depleted T cells, or PBMCs.

Original handling: Reference gene primer amplification gave nucleated cell count estimates. Produced via immunoSEQ multiplex PCR; TCRdb's table is partial and in-frame only. V and J calls and clone size are as listed in that table; D and trimming were resolved from the DNA. The repertoire includes more than 35,000 clones, 79% of them detected once, and more than 20% sits in the top ten. Germline V gene sequence: CDR1 SGHTS, CDR2 YDEGEE. This CDR3 is built from 13 residues. The V end was cut by 4 bases, the J end by 2 bases, with 7 bases between. J is TRBJ1-3 and V is TRBV5-8; D unresolved. This TCR derives from a man aged 70 or older with acute or convalescent COVID-19. Sequencing input: peripheral blood. In DNA, the CDR3 is TGTGCCAGCAGCCCCGGTCCTGGAAACACCATATATTTT. Translation: CASSPGPGNTIYF. The variable domain in full, with the rest retrieved from reference TRBV5-8 and TRBJ1-3, is EAGVTQSPTHLIKTRGQQATLRCSPISGHTSVYWYQQALGLGLQFLLWYDEGEERNRGNFPPRFSGRQFPNYSSELNVNALELEDSALYLCASSPGPGNTIYFGEGSWLTVV.